The rows below give T cell receptor beta chains drawn from one sample of a study of cytomegalovirus exposure and HLA in healthy donors. The protocol was immunoSEQ multiplex PCR, while the TCRdb copy is restricted to in-frame clones and leaves out a portion. Altogether hundreds of thousands of clones are present, around 80% being singletons, with the ten largest covering roughly 0.7%. Sequences were obtained from PBMCs. The receptor source for this set is a boy aged 2 to 9 in good health and CMV-seronegative. The CDR3 runs from the conserved cysteine through the conserved F or W. Only some rows state a clone size, as once, few, many or a class for expanded clones.

j_call clone_size v_call cdr3_aa
TRBJ2-1 NA TRBV27 CASMLLAGGSNEQFF
TRBJ2-7 NA TRBV5-1 CASSLATSGSAYEQYF
TRBJ2-7 NA TRBV2 CASNSMGQGAYEQYF
TRBJ2-3 NA TRBV7-3 CASSAPGLAGVKTDTQYF
NA NA TRBV5-3 CARRVRGPSYEQYF
TRBJ2-2 NA TRBV6-5 CASSRLAGGTGELFF
TRBJ1-2 NA TRBV14 CASSPLLDRGRDYGYTF
TRBJ1-2 NA TRBV28 CATHPRAGYGYTF
TRBJ2-5 NA TRBV5-4 CASSLRGPETQYF
TRBJ1-2 NA TRBV29-1 CSVASGREGYGYTF
TRBJ2-2 NA TRBV5-1 CASSWDRGWTGELFF
TRBJ1-2 NA TRBV13 CASSPGGANYGYTF
TRBJ2-7 NA TRBV6-4 CATPRERRSYEQYF
TRBJ2-2 once TRBV23-1 CASSQSMGGVAHGVTGELFF
TRBJ1-1 NA TRBV11-2 CASSRAGQMNTEAFF
TRBJ1-2 NA TRBV7-2 CASSSSGTDNYGYTF
TRBJ1-1 NA TRBV6-1 CASRDRDRANTEAFF
TRBJ2-7 NA TRBV5-1 CASSLGGSASYEQYF
TRBJ2-1 NA TRBV7-2 CASSLLAGNEQFF
TRBJ1-5 NA TRBV18 CASSPQQNNQPQHF
TRBJ2-7 few TRBV2 CASSSDSYEQYF
TRBJ2-3 NA TRBV5-8 CASSFSGISTDTQYF
TRBJ2-1 NA TRBV11-3 CASSLGGSTFYNEQFF
TRBJ2-1 NA TRBV9 CASSVVGGFSSYNEQFF
TRBJ2-5 NA TRBV9 CASSVDPGRETQYF
TRBJ2-3 NA TRBV11-3 CASSLTSVADTQYF
TRBJ1-5 NA TRBV11-2 CASSQDGQPQHF
TRBJ1-1 few TRBV5-1 CASSLTGGYTEAFF
TRBJ2-5 NA TRBV7-9 CASSQGETGSETQYF
TRBJ2-5 NA TRBV6-6 CASSYSDTQETQYF
TRBJ2-7 once TRBV6-5 CASSYLTGEDEQYF
TRBJ2-1 NA TRBV2 CASSEFGTPYNEQFF
TRBJ2-1 NA TRBV7-2 CASSLGAGKSYNEQFF
TRBJ2-2 NA TRBV4-2 CASSRPRVGGMNTGELFF
TRBJ1-1 once TRBV30 CAWSVKGLRGFTEAFF
TRBJ2-1 NA TRBV5-4 CASSELAGGPHEQFF
TRBJ2-7 NA TRBV30 CAWSVVSPVDEQYF
TRBJ2-3 NA TRBV10-3 CAISPTSGVTDTQYF
TRBJ2-7 NA TRBV7-9 CSSSSPTETSGGTYEQYF
TRBJ2-1 NA TRBV7-3 CASSPHEGGAPYNEQFF
TRBJ1-2 NA TRBV5-1 CASRPDGFSTYGYTF
TRBJ2-2 NA TRBV6-5 CASTGTSVTGELFF
TRBJ1-2 NA TRBV13 CASSVTGTPGYTF
TRBJ1-5 once TRBV5-6 CASSFATGGIVQPQHF
TRBJ1-5 NA TRBV30 CAWSPGQNQPQHF
TRBJ2-5 NA TRBV5-4 CASSLSGGQETQYF
TRBJ2-3 once TRBV6-1 CASSDRVKDTQYF
TRBJ2-1 NA TRBV30 CAWTIGLFYNEQFF
TRBJ1-5 NA TRBV19 CASTRGSGQPQHF
TRBJ2-7 NA TRBV27 CASSFRRGTGAYEQYF
TRBJ2-1 NA TRBV7-9 CASSLGELGSGGRNEQFF
TRBJ2-2 NA TRBV6-5 CASQRGGRVTGELFF
TRBJ2-5 NA TRBV29-1 CSVDIREETQYF
TRBJ1-1 NA TRBV27 CASSFRRMNTEAFF
TRBJ2-2 NA TRBV19 CASNAPGLVTNTGELFF